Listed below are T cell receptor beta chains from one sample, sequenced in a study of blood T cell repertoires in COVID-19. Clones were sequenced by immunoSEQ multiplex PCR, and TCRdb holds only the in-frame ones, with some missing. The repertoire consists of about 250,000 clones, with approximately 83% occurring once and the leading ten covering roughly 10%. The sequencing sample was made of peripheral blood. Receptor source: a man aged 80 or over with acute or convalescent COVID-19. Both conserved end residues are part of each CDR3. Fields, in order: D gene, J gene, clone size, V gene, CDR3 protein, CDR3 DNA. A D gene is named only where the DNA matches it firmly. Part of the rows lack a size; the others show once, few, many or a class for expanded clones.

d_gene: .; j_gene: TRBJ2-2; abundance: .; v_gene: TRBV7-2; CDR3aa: CASSPGQLNTGELFF; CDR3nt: TGTGCCAGCAGCCCTGGACAGCTGAACACCGGGGAGCTGTTTTTT
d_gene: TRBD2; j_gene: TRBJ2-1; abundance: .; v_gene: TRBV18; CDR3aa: CASSPRTSGGLYNEQFF; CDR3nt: TGTGCCAGCTCACCCCGGACTAGCGGGGGCCTTTACAATGAGCAGTTCTTC
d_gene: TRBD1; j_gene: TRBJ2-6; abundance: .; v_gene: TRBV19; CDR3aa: CATMGQMANVLTF; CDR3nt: TGTGCCACTATGGGACAGATGGCCAACGTCCTGACTTTC
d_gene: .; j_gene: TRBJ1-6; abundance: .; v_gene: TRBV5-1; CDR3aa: CASSFWRSNSPLHF; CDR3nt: TGCGCCAGCAGCTTTTGGAGGAGTAATTCACCCCTCCACTTT
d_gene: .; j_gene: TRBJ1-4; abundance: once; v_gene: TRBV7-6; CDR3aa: CASSLGWGLANEKLFF; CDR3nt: TGTGCCAGCAGCTTAGGTTGGGGGCTAGCTAATGAAAAACTGTTTTTT
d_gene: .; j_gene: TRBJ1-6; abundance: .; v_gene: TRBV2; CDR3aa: CASGGRTYNSPLHF; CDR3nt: TGTGCCAGCGGGGGGAGAACCTATAATTCACCCCTCCACTTT
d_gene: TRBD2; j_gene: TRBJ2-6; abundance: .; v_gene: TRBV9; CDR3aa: CASSGGGAGANVLTF; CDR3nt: TGTGCCAGCAGCGGCGGGGGGGCGGGGGCCAACGTCCTGACTTTC
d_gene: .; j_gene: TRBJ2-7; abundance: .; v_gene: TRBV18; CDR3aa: CASSTSGSYEQYF; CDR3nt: TGTGCCAGCTCTACATCAGGGTCCTACGAGCAGTACTTC
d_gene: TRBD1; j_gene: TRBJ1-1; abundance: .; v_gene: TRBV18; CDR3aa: CASSTGDRGFEAFF; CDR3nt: TGTGCCAGCTCAACAGGGGACAGGGGGTTTGAAGCTTTCTTT
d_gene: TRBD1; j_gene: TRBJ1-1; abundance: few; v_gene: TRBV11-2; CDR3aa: CASSSLQGAMRAEAFF; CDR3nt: TGTGCCAGCAGCTCGCTACAGGGGGCGATGAGGGCTGAAGCTTTCTTT
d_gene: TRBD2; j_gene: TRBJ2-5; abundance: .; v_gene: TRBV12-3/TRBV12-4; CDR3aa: CASSAGGGATQYF; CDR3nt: TGTGCCAGCAGTGCGGGGGGCGGCGCGACCCAGTACTTC
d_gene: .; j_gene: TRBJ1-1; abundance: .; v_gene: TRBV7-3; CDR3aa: CASSLGGRTTEAFF; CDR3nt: TGTGCCAGCAGCTTAGGAGGCAGAACCACTGAAGCTTTCTTT
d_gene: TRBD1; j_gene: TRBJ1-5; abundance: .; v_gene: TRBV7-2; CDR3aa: CASSLIKGQGKNQPQHF; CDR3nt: TGTGCCAGCAGCTTAATTAAAGGACAGGGAAAGAATCAGCCCCAGCATTTT
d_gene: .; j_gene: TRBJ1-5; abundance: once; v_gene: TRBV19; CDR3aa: CASCLGRTHSNQPQHF; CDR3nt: TGTGCCAGTTGTCTGGGGCGCACACATAGCAATCAGCCCCAGCATTTT
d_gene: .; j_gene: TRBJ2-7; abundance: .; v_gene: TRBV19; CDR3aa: CASSIDHGVSFSYEQYF; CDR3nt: TGTGCCAGTAGTATAGATCACGGGGTCTCCTTCTCCTACGAGCAGTACTTC
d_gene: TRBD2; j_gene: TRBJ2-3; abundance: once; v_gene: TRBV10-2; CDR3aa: CASRLAGGPKAQYF; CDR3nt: TGCGCCAGCAGGTTAGCGGGGGGGCCCAAGGCGCAGTATTTT
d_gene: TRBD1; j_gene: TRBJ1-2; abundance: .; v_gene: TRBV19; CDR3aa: CASVYRGRTNYGYTF; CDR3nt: TGTGCCAGTGTCTACAGGGGACGGACTAACTATGGCTACACCTTC
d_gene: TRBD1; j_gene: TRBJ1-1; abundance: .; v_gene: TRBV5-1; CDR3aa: CASSLAMAGGYTEAFF; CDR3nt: TGCGCCAGCAGCTTGGCCATGGCAGGGGGTTACACTGAAGCTTTCTTT
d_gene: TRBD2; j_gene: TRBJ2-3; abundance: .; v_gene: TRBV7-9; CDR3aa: CASSLGLAGIADTQYF; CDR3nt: TGTGCCAGCAGCCTCGGACTAGCGGGAATCGCAGATACGCAGTATTTT
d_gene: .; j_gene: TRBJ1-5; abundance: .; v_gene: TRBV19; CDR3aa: CASSPLTGTMGQPQHF; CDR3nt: TGTGCCAGTAGTCCACTCACCGGGACAATGGGCCAACCCCAGCATTTT
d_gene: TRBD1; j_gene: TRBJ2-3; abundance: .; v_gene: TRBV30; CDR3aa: CAWSGRDSSSTDTQYF; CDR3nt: TGTGCCTGGAGTGGCCGGGACAGCTCTAGCACAGATACGCAGTATTTT
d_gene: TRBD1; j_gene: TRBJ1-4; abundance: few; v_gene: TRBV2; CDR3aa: CASSLQGEKLFF; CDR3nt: TGTGCCAGCAGTTTACAGGGGGAAAAACTGTTTTTT
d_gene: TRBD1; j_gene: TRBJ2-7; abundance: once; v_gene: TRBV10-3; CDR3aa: CAIWDSTFYEQYF; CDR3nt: TGTGCCATTTGGGACAGCACCTTCTACGAGCAGTACTTC
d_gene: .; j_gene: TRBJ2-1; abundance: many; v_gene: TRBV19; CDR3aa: CASSMGQELKNEQFF; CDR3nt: TGTGCCAGTAGTATGGGCCAGGAACTTAAGAATGAGCAGTTCTTC
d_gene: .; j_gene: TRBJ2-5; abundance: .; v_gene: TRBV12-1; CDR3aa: CASSWGLNQETQYF; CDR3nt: TGTGCCAGCAGCTGGGGACTCAACCAAGAGACCCAGTACTTC
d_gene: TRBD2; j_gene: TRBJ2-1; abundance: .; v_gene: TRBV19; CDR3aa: CASSSRGVDNEQFF; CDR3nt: TGTGCCAGTAGTTCCCGGGGGGTGGACAATGAGCAGTTCTTC
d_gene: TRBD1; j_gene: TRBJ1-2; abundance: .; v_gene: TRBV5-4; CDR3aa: CASSLGDRTVNYGYTF; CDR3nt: TGTGCCAGCAGCTTGGGGGACAGAACTGTTAACTATGGCTACACCTTC
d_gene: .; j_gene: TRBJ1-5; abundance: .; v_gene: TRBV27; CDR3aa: CASSLRSSGSNQPQHF; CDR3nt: TGTGCCAGCAGTTTAAGGTCTAGTGGAAGCAATCAGCCCCAGCATTTT
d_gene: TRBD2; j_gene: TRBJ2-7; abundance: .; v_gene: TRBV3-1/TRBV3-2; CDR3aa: CASSPGLAGYSYEQYF; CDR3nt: TGTGCCAGCAGCCCGGGACTAGCGGGGTACTCCTACGAGCAGTACTTC
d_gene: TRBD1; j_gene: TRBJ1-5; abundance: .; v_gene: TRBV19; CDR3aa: CASSTWDRGSNQPQHF; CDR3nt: TGTGCCAGTAGTACCTGGGACAGGGGAAGCAATCAGCCCCAGCATTTT
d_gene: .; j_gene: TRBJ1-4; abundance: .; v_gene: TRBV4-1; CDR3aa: CASSQVGWARDNAEKLFF; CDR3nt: TGCGCCAGCAGCCAAGTGGGTTGGGCTAGGGACAATGCTGAAAAACTGTTTTTT
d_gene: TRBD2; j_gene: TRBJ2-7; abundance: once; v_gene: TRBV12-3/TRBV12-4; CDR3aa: CASTHRGGGEQYF; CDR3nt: TGTGCCAGCACCCACCGGGGGGGAGGCGAGCAGTACTTC
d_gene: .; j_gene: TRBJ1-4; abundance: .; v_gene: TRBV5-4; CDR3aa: CASSLIPTPTNEKLFF; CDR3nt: TGTGCCAGCAGCTTAATTCCGACACCAACTAATGAAAAACTGTTTTTT
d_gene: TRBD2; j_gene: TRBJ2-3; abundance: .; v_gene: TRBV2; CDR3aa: CASSEHGLAGGPSSTDTQYF; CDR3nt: TGTGCCAGCAGTGAACACGGACTAGCGGGGGGGCCATCTAGCACAGATACGCAGTATTTT
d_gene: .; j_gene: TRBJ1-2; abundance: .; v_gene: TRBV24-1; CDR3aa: CATSDGSYHGGYTF; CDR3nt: TGTGCCACCAGTGACGGTAGCTACCATGGTGGCTACACCTTC
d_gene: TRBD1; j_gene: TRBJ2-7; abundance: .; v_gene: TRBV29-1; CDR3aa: CSALGQLYEQYF; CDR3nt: TGCAGCGCCTTGGGACAGTTGTACGAGCAGTACTTC
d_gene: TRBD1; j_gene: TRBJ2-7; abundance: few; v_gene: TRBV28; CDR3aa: CASSHRGRGQYF; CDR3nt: TGTGCCAGCAGCCACAGGGGACGGGGGCAGTACTTC
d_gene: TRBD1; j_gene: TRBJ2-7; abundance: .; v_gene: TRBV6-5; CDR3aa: CASSSYRGPYEQYF; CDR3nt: TGTGCCAGCAGTTCCTACAGGGGGCCCTACGAGCAGTACTTC
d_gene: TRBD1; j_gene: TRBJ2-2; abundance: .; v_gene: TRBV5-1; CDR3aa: CASSLAATGGTGELFF; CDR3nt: TGCGCCAGCAGCTTGGCCGCGACAGGGGGCACCGGGGAGCTGTTTTTT
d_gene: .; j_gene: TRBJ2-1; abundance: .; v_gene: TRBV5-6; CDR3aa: CASSLALSGGGTYNEQFF; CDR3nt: TGTGCCAGCAGCTTGGCACTTTCAGGGGGAGGAACCTACAATGAGCAGTTCTTC
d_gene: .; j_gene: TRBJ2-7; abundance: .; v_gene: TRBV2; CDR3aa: CASKSETVSYEQYF; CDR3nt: TGTGCCAGCAAATCCGAGACAGTCTCCTACGAGCAGTACTTC
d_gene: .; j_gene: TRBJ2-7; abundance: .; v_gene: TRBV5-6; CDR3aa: CASSPGTTEQYF; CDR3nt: TGTGCCAGCAGCCCGGGGACAACCGAGCAGTACTTC
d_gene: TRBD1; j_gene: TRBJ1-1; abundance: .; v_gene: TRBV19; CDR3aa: CASSLTGGKNTEAFF; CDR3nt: TGTGCCAGTAGTCTTACAGGGGGCAAGAACACTGAAGCTTTCTTT
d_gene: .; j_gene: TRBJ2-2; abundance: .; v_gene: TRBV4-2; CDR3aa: CASSFPSTGELFF; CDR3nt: TGTGCCAGCAGCTTTCCCTCTACCGGGGAGCTGTTTTTT
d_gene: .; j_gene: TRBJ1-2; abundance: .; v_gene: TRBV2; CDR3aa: CASRTYGAYGYTF; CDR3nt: TGTGCCAGCAGGACCTACGGAGCCTATGGCTACACCTTC
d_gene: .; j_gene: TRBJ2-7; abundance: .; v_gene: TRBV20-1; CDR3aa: CSASLDTYYEQYF; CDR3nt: TGCAGTGCTAGTCTGGACACCTACTACGAGCAGTACTTC
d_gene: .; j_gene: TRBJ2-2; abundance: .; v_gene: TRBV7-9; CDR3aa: CASSLPGYGELFF; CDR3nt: TGTGCCAGCAGCCTCCCGGGGTACGGGGAGCTGTTTTTT